A selection of T cell receptor beta chains follows, all from one sample in a study. Sequenced by immunoSEQ multiplex PCR; TCRdb stores in-frame clones only, minus some. The repertoire holds under 65,000 clones, with 90% to 95% as singletons. The specimen sequenced was PBMCs. Every receptor here comes from a man in his forties with rheumatoid arthritis. The conserved cysteine and the conserved F or W are not part of the CDR3 here. Rows give clone size only sometimes, using once, few, many, or a class for an expanded clone.

J: TRBJ1-2
V: TRBV7-2
size: once
CDR3: ASSLVGTGGGGYT

J: TRBJ2-1
V: TRBV5-1
size: NA
CDR3: ASSLADNEQF

J: TRBJ1-1
V: TRBV15
size: NA
CDR3: ATSRQLNTEAF

J: TRBJ2-3
V: TRBV4-1
size: NA
CDR3: ASSRRLAGEKSDTQY

J: TRBJ2-1
V: TRBV3-1/TRBV3-2
size: NA
CDR3: ASSTRLAGGPNNEQF

J: TRBJ2-7
V: TRBV11-3
size: NA
CDR3: ASSLGRGTFTEQY

J: TRBJ2-5
V: TRBV4-3
size: NA
CDR3: ASSQVGPTGLETQY

J: TRBJ1-1
V: TRBV9
size: NA
CDR3: ASSAPSQGLYNEAF

J: TRBJ2-1
V: TRBV7-2
size: NA
CDR3: ASSFQSGINNEQF

J: TRBJ2-5
V: TRBV30
size: NA
CDR3: AWSVRGGPVRGTQY

J: TRBJ1-5
V: TRBV19
size: NA
CDR3: GRSPPGGEPQH

J: TRBJ2-3
V: TRBV25-1
size: NA
CDR3: ASHEGLAGGLSTDTQY

J: TRBJ2-7
V: TRBV27
size: NA
CDR3: ASSFGGGLYEQY

J: TRBJ2-3
V: TRBV7-2
size: NA
CDR3: AVGDIGRTDTQY

J: TRBJ2-7
V: TRBV6-5
size: NA
CDR3: ASSYKGRVHEQY

J: TRBJ1-2
V: TRBV4-1
size: NA
CDR3: ASSQEEQVYT

J: TRBJ2-3
V: TRBV7-3
size: NA
CDR3: ASSLRGGAPSTDTQY

J: TRBJ1-1
V: TRBV19
size: NA
CDR3: ASSTPEVEAF

J: TRBJ1-5
V: TRBV7-2
size: NA
CDR3: ASSLESGHRLGPQH

J: TRBJ2-3
V: TRBV13
size: NA
CDR3: ASSLSETGGDTQY

J: TRBJ2-1
V: TRBV5-6
size: NA
CDR3: ASSRKAEGSYNEQF

J: TRBJ1-1
V: TRBV27
size: NA
CDR3: ASSFGIPLRAF

J: TRBJ2-1
V: TRBV7-9
size: NA
CDR3: ASSLDSVRF

J: TRBJ2-3
V: TRBV5-1
size: NA
CDR3: ASSLGASGRSGTYTDTQY

J: TRBJ2-7
V: TRBV10-3
size: NA
CDR3: AISEPGIYEQY

J: TRBJ1-4
V: TRBV9
size: NA
CDR3: ASSATGGGKLF

J: TRBJ2-7
V: TRBV25-1
size: NA
CDR3: ASSGLPLREQY

J: TRBJ2-6
V: TRBV2
size: NA
CDR3: ASRPDRISSGANVLT

J: TRBJ2-2
V: TRBV4-1
size: few
CDR3: ASSQGLVDANTGELF

J: TRBJ1-1
V: TRBV11-1
size: NA
CDR3: ASSPSVTEAF

J: TRBJ1-2
V: TRBV6-1
size: NA
CDR3: ASSDLGGGYGYT

J: TRBJ2-1
V: TRBV10-3
size: NA
CDR3: AINRAGGPNEQF

J: TRBJ1-1
V: TRBV6-5
size: NA
CDR3: ASSYLRGTEAF

J: TRBJ2-3
V: TRBV3-1/TRBV3-2
size: NA
CDR3: ASSQIGDSTDTQY

J: TRBJ1-5
V: TRBV2
size: once
CDR3: ASSDRLEDQPQH

J: TRBJ2-7
V: TRBV3-1/TRBV3-2
size: NA
CDR3: ASSPITGSQQY

J: TRBJ1-3
V: TRBV6-5
size: NA
CDR3: ASSSPGNTIY

J: TRBJ1-1
V: TRBV6-5
size: NA
CDR3: ASSYSIGGGNTEAF